A single sample gave rise to the 8 T cell receptor beta chains below, sequenced in a study of blood T cells in healthy people across ages. A second PCR of roughly 6 to 12 cycles used a sample-barcoded 5' primer and a J-beta primer mix. TCRdb reanalysed the 5' RACE reads using MiXCR and keeps one entry per CDR3 protein. The table has some 1.5 million distinct CDR3 sequences, about 30% seen once. Material: blood. The receptors here all came from a woman younger than 45 in good health.

This clonotype turned up a few times. The V gene is TRBV5-8, the J gene TRBJ2-7; TRBD1 agrees at 9 bases. V trimming: 1 base; J trimming: 3 bases; junction bases outside the gene matches: 11. The CDR3 has 17 amino acids. Germline CDR1 reads SGHTS; CDR2 reads YDEGEE. The CDR3 DNA reads as TGTGCCAGCAGCTTGTTAGGTCTTCAGGACAGGGGCTACGAGCAGTACTTC. It is translated as CASSLLGLQDRGYEQYF.

The V and J genes are TRBV9 and TRBJ2-1; 8 bases are shared with TRBD2. Germline CDR1 and CDR2: SGDLS and YYNGEE. The CDR3 is made up of 15 amino acids. Trimming cost V 2 bases and J 6 bases; bases outside gene matches: 7. For the CDR3, the DNA is TGTGCCAGCAGCGTCGAAGCGGGGGCCGTCAATGAGCAGTTCTTC. Translation gives CASSVEAGAVNEQFF. The full variable domain, in which reference TRBV9 and TRBJ2-1 provide the parts outside the CDR3, is DSGVTQTPKHLITATGQRVTLRCSPRSGDLSVYWYQQSLDQGLQFLIQYYNGEERAKGNILERFSAQQFPDLHSELNLSSLELGDSALYFCASSVEAGAVNEQFFGPGTRLTVL.

The table lists this clonotype with a count of one. The genes are TRBV20-1 and TRBJ1-2, with D maybe TRBD1 (5 bases). Trimming removed 0 bases at V and 6 bases at J, with 8 bases between. CDR1 DFQATT and CDR2 SNEGSKA come from the germline V gene (reference sequence). CDR3 length: 12 amino acids. The CDR3 spells CSARDRGNGYTF. In DNA form, the CDR3 reads TGCAGTGCTAGAGATAGGGGAAATGGCTACACCTTC.

The V and J genes are TRBV29-1 and TRBJ1-1; a weak D match, TRBD1 (5 bases). The CDR3 extends over 14 amino acids. Germline CDR1 is SQVTM and CDR2 is ANQGSEA. Trimming stripped 0 bases from V and 4 bases from J, with 12 bases between. As DNA, the CDR3 is TGCAGCGTTGAAGATCGTCAGGGATCCACTGAAGCTTTCTTT. It encodes CSVEDRQGSTEAFF.

This chain joins TRBV7-3 and TRBJ2-5; D is tentatively TRBD1 or TRBD2 (5 bases each). The DNA end favors TRBJ2-7, so the J call may be wrong. The CDR3 totals 15 residues. The germline CDR1 and CDR2 sequences are SGHTA and FQGTGA. The CDR3 sequence: CASSPAWGGGYEQYF. In nucleotides, the CDR3 is TGTGCCAGCAGCCCGGCTTGGGGCGGAGGCTACGAGCAGTACTTC.

This chain links TRBV5-1 with TRBJ2-7; the D gene is possibly TRBD1 (5 bases). The CDR3 covers 14 residues. Trimming removed 0 bases at V and 10 bases at J, with 17 bases between. Germline CDR1 SGHRS, CDR2 YFSETQ. The CDR3, as DNA: TGCGCCAGCAGCTTGGCACAAGTTGGGGCAGCCCAGTACTTC. This gives the protein CASSLAQVGAAQYF.

This clonotype was picked up many times. The chain uses TRBV2 and TRBJ2-4, with TRBD1 identical over 7 bases. The J segment lost 13 bases and the V segment lost 6 bases, leaving 6 bases of the junction unmatched. The CDR3 contains 11 residues. Germline V gene lookup returns CDR1 SNHLY and CDR2 FYNNEI. CDR3 sequence: CASRSDRKQYF. The CDR3 DNA reads as TGTGCCAGCAGGTCGGACAGGAAGCAGTACTTC.

In this sample, this clonotype turned up a few times. V usage is TRBV29-1 and J usage is TRBJ2-3; a possible D gene is TRBD2 (7 bases). The length of the CDR3 is 15 residues. CDR1 is SQVTM and CDR2 is ANQGSEA in the germline V gene. Trimming stripped 5 bases from V and 4 bases from J, with 19 bases between. The chain's CDR3 is CSVQTTGGLADTQYF. DNA for the CDR3: TGCAGCGTTCAGACAACGGGGGGCCTAGCAGATACGCAGTATTTT.